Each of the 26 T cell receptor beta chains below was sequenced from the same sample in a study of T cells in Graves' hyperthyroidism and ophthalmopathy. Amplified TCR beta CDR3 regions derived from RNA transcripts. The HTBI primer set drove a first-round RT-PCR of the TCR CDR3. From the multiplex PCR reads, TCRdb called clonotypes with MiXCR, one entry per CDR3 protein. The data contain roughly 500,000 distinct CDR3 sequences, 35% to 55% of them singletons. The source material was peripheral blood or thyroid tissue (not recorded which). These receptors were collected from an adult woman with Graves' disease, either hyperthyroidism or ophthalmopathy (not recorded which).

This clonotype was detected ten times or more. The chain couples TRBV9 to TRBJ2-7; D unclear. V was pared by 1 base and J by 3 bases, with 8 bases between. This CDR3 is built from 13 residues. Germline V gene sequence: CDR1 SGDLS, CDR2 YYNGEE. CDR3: CASSVSPYYEQYF. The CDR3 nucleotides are TGTGCCAGCAGCGTATCACCCTACTACGAGCAGTACTTC.

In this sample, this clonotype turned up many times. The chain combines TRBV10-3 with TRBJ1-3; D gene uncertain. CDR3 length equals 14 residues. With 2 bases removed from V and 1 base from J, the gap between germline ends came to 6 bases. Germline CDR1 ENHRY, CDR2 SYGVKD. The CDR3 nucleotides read TGTGCCATCAGTGAGGACCGATCTGGAAACACCATATATTTT. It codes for CAISEDRSGNTIYF.

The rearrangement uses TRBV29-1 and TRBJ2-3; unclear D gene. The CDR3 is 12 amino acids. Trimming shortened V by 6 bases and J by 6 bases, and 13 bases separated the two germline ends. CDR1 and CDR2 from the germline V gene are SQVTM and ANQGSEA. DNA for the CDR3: TGCAGCGTCTCCTTAGAAGGCGATACGCAGTATTTT. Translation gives CSVSLEGDTQYF.

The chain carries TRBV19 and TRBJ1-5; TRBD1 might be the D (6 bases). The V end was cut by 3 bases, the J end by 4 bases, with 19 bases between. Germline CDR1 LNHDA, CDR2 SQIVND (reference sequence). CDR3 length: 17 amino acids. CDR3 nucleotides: TGTGCCAGTAGTATGGGACTGCAGGACAGCTATAATCAGCCCCAGCATTTT. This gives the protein CASSMGLQDSYNQPQHF.

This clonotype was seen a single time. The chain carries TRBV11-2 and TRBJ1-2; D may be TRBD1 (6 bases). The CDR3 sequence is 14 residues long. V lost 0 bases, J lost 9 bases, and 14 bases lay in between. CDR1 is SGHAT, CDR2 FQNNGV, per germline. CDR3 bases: TGTGCCAGCAGCTTAGATCGGGACGGGGGCCGCTACACCTTC. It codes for CASSLDRDGGRYTF.

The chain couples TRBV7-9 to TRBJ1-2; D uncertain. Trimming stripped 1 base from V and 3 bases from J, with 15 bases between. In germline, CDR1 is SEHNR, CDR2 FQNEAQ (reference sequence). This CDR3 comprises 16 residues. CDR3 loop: CASSLDGQQLHYGYTF. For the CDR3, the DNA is TGTGCCAGCAGCTTAGACGGGCAGCAGCTCCACTATGGCTACACCTTC.

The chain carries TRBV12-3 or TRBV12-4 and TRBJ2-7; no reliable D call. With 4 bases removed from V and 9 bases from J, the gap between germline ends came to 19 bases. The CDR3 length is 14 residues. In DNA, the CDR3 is TGTGCCAGCAGTTATCAGCCAGTAGGTGCGCTGCAGTACTTC. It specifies CASSYQPVGALQYF.

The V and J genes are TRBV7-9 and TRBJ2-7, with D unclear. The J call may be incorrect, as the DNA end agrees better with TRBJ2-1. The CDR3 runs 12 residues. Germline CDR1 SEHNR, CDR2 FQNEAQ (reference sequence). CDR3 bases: TGTGCCAGCAGCTTCCGAGACGATGAGCAGTTCTTC. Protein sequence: CASSFRDDEQFF.

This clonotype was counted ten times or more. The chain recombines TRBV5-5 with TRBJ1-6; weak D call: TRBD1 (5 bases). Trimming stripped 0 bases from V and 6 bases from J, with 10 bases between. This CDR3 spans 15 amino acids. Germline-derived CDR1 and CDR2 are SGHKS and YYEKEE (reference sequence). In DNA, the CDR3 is TGTGCCAGCAGCTTGGAGTCTGGGACTAATTCACCCCTCCACTTT. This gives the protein CASSLESGTNSPLHF.

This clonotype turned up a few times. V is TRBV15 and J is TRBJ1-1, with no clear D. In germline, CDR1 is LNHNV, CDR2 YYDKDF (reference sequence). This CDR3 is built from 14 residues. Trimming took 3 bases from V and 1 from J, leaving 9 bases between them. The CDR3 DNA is TGTGCCACCAGCAGGGGCCAGAGGAACACTGAAGCTTTCTTT. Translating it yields CATSRGQRNTEAFF.

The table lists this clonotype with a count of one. The CDR3 sequence is CASRSDRSSYNEQFF. CDR3 in DNA: TGTGCCAGCAGATCGGACAGGAGCTCCTACAATGAGCAGTTCTTC. The gene calls are TRBV11-2 and TRBJ2-1; 7 bases agree with TRBD1. This CDR3 comprises 15 residues. Germline V CDR1 and CDR2: SGHAT, FQNNGV. With V trimmed by 6 bases and J by 0 bases, 5 bases remained unmatched.

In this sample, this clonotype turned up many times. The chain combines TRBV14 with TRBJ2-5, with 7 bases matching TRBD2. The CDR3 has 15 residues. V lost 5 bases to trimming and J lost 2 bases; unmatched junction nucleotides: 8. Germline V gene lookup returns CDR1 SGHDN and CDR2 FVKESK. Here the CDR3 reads CASSFPGLRQETQYF. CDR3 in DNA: TGTGCCAGCAGCTTCCCGGGACTACGACAAGAGACCCAGTACTTC.

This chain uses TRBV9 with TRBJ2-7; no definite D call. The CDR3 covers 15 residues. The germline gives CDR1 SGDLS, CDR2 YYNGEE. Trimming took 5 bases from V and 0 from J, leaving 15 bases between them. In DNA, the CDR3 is TGTGCCAGCAGTTTAGCACCACAAAACTCCTACGAGCAGTACTTC. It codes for CASSLAPQNSYEQYF. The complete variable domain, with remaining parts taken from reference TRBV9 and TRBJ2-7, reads DSGVTQTPKHLITATGQRVTLRCSPRSGDLSVYWYQQSLDQGLQFLIQYYNGEERAKGNILERFSAQQFPDLHSELNLSSLELGDSALYFCASSLAPQNSYEQYFGPGTRLTVT.

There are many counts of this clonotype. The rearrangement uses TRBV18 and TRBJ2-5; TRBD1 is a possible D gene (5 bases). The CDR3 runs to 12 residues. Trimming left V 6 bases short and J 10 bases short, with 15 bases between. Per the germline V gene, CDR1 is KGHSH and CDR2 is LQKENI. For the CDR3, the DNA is TGTGCCAGCTCCGCACAGGTCCACGACCAGTACTTC. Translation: CASSAQVHDQYF. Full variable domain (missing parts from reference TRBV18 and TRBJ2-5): NAGVMQNPRHLVRRRGQEARLRCSPMKGHSHVYWYRQLPEEGLKFMVYLQKENIIDESGMPKERFSAEFPKEGPSILRIQQVVRGDSAAYFCASSAQVHDQYFGPGTRLLVL.

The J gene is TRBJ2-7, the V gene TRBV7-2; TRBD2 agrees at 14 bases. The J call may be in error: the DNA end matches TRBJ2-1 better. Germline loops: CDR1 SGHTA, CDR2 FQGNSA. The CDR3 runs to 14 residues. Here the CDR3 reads CASSLGLAGGEQFF. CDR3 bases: TGTGCCAGCAGCCTAGGACTAGCGGGAGGTGAGCAGTTCTTC.

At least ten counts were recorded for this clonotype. The CDR3 sequence: CASSQDAGIRYGYTF. CDR3 DNA sequence: TGTGCCAGCAGCCAAGACGCCGGGATCCGCTATGGCTACACCTTC. This sequence joins TRBV3-1 and TRBJ1-2; no firm D call. The V end was cut by 0 bases, the J end by 4 bases, with 12 bases between. Per germline, CDR1 LGHDT and CDR2 YNNKEL (reference sequence). CDR3 size: 15 residues.

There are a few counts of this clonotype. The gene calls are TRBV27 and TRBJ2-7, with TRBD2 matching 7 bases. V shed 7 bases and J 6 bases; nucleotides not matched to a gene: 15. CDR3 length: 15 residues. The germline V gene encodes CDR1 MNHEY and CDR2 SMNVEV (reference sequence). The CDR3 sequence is CASTPAGQGLIEQYF. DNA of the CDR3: TGTGCCAGCACTCCAGCGGGGCAGGGACTCATCGAGCAGTACTTC.

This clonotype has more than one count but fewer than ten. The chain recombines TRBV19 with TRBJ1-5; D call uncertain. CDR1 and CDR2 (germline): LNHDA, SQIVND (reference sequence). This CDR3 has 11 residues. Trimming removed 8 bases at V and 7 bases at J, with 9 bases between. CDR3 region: CASGGGQPQHF. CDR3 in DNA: TGTGCCAGTGGAGGAGGGCAGCCCCAGCATTTT.

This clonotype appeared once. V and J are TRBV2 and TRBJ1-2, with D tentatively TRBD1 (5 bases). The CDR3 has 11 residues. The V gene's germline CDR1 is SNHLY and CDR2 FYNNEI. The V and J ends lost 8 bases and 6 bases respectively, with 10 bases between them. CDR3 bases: TGTGCCAGCTGGCGGGGGGATGGCTACACCTTC. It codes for CASWRGDGYTF. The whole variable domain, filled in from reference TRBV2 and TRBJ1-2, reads EPEVTQTPSHQVTQMGQEVILRCVPISNHLYFYWYRQILGQKVEFLVSFYNNEISEKSEIFDDQFSVERPDGSNFTLKIRSTKLEDSAMYFCASWRGDGYTFGSGTRLTVV.

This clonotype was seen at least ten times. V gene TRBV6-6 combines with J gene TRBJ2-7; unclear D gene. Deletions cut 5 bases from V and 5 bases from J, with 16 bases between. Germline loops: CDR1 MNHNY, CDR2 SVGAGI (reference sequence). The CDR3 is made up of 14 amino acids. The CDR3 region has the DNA TGTGCCAGCAGTCGTAATGGGGTCTTCAACGAGCAGTACTTC. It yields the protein CASSRNGVFNEQYF.

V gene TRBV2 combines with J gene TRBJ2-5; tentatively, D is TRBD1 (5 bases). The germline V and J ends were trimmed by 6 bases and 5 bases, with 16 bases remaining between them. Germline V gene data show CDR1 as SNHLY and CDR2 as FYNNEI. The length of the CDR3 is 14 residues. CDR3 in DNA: TGTGCCAGCAGCTACCAACCCCAGGGTGAGACCCAGTACTTC. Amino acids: CASSYQPQGETQYF.

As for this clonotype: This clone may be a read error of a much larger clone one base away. The CDR3 here is CSARDSGLSSRGELFF. Here the CDR3 DNA reads TGCAGTGCTAGAGATTCAGGACTATCTAGCAGGGGGGAGCTGTTTTTT. The chain joins TRBV20-1 to TRBJ2-2, with a tentative D call TRBD2 (6 bases). Germline loops: CDR1 DFQATT, CDR2 SNEGSKA (reference sequence). The CDR3 loop spans 16 amino acids. V lost 0 bases to trimming and J lost 8 bases, with 19 bases between them.

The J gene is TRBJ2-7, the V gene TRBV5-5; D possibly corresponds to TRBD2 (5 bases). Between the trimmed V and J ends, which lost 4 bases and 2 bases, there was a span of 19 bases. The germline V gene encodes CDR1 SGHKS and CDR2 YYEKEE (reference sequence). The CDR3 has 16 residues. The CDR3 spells CASSPPGLADTYEQYF. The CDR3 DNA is TGTGCCAGCAGCCCCCCCGGGCTAGCTGACACCTACGAGCAGTACTTC. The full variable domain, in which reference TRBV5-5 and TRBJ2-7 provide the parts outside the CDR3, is DAGVTQSPTHLIKTRGQQVTLRCSPISGHKSVSWYQQVLGQGPQFIFQYYEKEERGRGNFPDRFSARQFPNYSSELNVNALLLGDSALYLCASSPPGLADTYEQYFGPGTRLTVT.

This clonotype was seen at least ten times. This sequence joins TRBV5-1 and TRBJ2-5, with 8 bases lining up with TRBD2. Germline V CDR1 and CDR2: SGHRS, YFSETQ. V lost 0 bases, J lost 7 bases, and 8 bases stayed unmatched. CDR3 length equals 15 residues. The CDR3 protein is CASSLVGGREVTQYF. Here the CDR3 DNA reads TGCGCCAGCAGCTTGGTAGGAGGGCGGGAGGTGACCCAGTACTTC.

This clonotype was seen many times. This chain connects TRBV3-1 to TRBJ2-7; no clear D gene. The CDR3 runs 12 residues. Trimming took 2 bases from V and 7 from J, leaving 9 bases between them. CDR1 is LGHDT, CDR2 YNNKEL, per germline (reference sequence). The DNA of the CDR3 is TGTGCCAGCAGCCAAAGGAACGGGGAGCAGTACTTC. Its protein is CASSQRNGEQYF.

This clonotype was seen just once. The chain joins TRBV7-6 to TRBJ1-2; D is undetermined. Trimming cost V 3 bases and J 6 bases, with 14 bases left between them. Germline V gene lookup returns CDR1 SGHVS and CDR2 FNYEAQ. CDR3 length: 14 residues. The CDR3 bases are TGTGCCAGCAGCTTTGAGGGCGGGTACGATGGCTACACCTTC. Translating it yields CASSFEGGYDGYTF.